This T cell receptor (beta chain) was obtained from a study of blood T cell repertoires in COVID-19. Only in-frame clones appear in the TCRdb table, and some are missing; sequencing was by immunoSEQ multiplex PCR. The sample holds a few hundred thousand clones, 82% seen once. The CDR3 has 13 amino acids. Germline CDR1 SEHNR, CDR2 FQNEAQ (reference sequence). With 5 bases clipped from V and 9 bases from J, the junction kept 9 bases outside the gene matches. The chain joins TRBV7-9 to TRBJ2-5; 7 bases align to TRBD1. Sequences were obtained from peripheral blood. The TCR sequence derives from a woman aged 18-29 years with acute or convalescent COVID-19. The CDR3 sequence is CASSLGTAVAQYF. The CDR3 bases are TGTGCCAGCAGCCTCGGGACAGCAGTGGCCCAGTACTTC.